The clone carrying this T cell receptor (beta chain) was observed a few times. Antigen unknown. TCRdb itself ran the 5' RACE reads through MiXCR, one entry per CDR3 protein. Among 450,000 or so distinct CDR3 sequences listed, over 12% were seen once. The data are from a study of identical twins. Study-wide findings and caveats: With monozygotic twins, out-of-frame TCR alpha sharing exceeded what models estimated. Researchers reported weaker excess twin sharing in beta out-of-frame sequences.

This CDR3 contains 17 residues. Germline values: CDR1 DFQATT, CDR2 SNEGSKA (reference sequence). V was clipped by 3 bases and J by 2 bases; unmatched bases: 11. These records were also assigned to another study, of yellow fever vaccine responses in identical twins.

The chain links TRBV20-1 to TRBJ2-3; 10 bases fit TRBD2. This clonotype was sampled from a young woman in good health. Sequencing input: CD4+ T cells sorted from blood. The CDR3 DNA follows: TGCAGTGCTAGTCTTCTAGCGGGAGCTTTTTACACAGATACGCAGTATTTT. Residues: CSASLLAGAFYTDTQYF.